This TCR beta chain emerged from a study of response to subunit inactivated influenza vaccine. TCRdb passed the RT-PCR reads through MiXCR, listing each CDR3 protein once. The repertoire holds around 750,000 distinct CDR3 sequences, with 21% as singletons. The germline CDR1 and CDR2 sequences are SGHDT and YYEEEE. This CDR3 has 16 residues. The V end lost 2 bases, the J end lost 0 bases, and 11 bases lay between the germline ends. The receptor comes from a man in his forties or fifties who received an inactivated influenza vaccine. The rearrangement joins TRBV5-6 to TRBJ2-2; D remains unclear. The material sequenced was PBMCs from blood, taken more than 4 days after vaccination. The CDR3 nucleotides read TGTGCCAGCAGCTTTTTTTACACTTCGAACACCGGGGAGCTGTTTTTT. This codes for CASSFFYTSNTGELFF. Together with reference TRBV5-6 and TRBJ2-2, the CDR3 gives the full variable domain: DAGVTQSPTHLIKTRGQQVTLRCSPKSGHDTVSWYQQALGQGPQFIFQYYEEEERQRGNFPDRFSGHQFPNYSSELNVNALLLGDSALYLCASSFFYTSNTGELFFGEGSRLTVL.